This entry concerns a single TCR beta chain. This clonotype was detected many times. The clone's antigen remains unknown. It has no much larger one-base neighbor in the sample; base qualities were not kept. This sample was taken from a study of T-cell reconstitution after alpha-beta-depleted transplantation in children (dated by TCRdb to the mid-2010s). About the investigation overall: T-cell immune reconstitution after TCRalphabeta/CD19-depleted allogeneic hematopoietic cell transplantation in children was quantitatively tracked in the study by means of TCR repertoire profiling. Beyond this particular receptor, the publication reports: The frequencies of hyperexpanded clones fell over the following months, and after one year, T-cell counts and TCRbeta diversity were mostly attributed to newly produced T cells. In some patients, the high TCRbeta diversity seen at day 60 was put down to recipient T cells and intrathymic progenitors that had survived conditioning. The apparently early recovery of alphabetaT-cell counts about two months after transplant reportedly depended on only several hundred rapidly expanded clones that came from non-depleted graft cells.

At the junction V is shortened by 6 bases and J by 7 bases; bases outside the gene matches: 10. The CDR3 numbers 15 residues from cysteine through phenylalanine. Only the CDR3 DNA stays, 45 bases, in frame from base 1. CDR1 and CDR2, looked up from the germline V gene, are SGHTA and FQGNSA. Libraries came from PCR. TCRdb lists the instrument as Illumina HiSeq 2500. TCR library preparation used molecular barcoding, with unique molecular identifiers applied to normalize quantification of the TCRbeta repertoire. The public sequencing data were trimmed at Q25 with fastp and processed into clonotypes with MiXCR by TCRdb, which kept only in-frame beta chains. Rows merge per CDR3 protein into single entries with the most common DNA and genes. The sample table holds about 97,000 distinct CDR3 sequences, of which roughly 7.1% were seen once. The ten largest clones take up 15% to 20% of the sample. Sample treatment or condition, as interpreted from the label and publication: allogeneic hematopoietic cell transplantation with graft depleted of TCRalphabeta T cells and CD19 B cells. The children who served as transplant recipients had been given grafts of TCRalphabeta/CD19-depleted allogeneic hematopoietic cells.

The rearranged segments are TRBV7-2 and TRBJ2-1; TRBD1 matches 9 bases in the middle. The origin of this receptor is a boy aged 2 to 10 with acute lymphoblastic leukemia, due to receive a stem cell transplant. This material consisted of PBMCs, taken before TCRalphabeta/CD19-depleted stem cell transplant. The DNA sequence reads TGTGCCAGCAGTTCTCGGACAGGGGTTATGAATGAGCAGTTCTTC. This yields the protein CASSSRTGVMNEQFF.